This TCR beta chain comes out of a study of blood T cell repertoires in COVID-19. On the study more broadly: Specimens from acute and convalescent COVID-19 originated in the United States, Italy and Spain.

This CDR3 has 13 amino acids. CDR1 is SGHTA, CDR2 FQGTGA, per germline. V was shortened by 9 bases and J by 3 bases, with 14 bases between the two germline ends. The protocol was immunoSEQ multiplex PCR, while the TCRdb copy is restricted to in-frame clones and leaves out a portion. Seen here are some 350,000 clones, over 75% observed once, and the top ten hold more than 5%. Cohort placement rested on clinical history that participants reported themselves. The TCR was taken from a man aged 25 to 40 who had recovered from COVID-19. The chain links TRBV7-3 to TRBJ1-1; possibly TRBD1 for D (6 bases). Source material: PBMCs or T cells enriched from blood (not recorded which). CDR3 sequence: CASGRGRDTEAFF. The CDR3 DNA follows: TGTGCCAGTGGGAGGGGGAGGGACACTGAAGCTTTCTTT.